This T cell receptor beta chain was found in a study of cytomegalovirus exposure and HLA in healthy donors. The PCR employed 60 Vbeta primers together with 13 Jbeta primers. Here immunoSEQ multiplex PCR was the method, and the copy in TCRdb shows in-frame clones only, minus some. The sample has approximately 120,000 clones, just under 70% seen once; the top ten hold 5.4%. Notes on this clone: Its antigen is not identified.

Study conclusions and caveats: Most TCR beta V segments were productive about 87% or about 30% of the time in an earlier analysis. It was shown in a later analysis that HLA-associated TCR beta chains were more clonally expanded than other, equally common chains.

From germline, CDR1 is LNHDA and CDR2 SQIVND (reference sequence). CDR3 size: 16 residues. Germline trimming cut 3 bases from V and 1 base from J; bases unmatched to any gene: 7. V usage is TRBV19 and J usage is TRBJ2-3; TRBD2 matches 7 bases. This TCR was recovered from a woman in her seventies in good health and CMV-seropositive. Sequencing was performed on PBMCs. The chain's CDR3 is CASSMGPSGGTDTQYF. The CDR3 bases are TGTGCCAGTAGTATGGGACCAAGCGGGGGCACAGATACGCAGTATTTT.